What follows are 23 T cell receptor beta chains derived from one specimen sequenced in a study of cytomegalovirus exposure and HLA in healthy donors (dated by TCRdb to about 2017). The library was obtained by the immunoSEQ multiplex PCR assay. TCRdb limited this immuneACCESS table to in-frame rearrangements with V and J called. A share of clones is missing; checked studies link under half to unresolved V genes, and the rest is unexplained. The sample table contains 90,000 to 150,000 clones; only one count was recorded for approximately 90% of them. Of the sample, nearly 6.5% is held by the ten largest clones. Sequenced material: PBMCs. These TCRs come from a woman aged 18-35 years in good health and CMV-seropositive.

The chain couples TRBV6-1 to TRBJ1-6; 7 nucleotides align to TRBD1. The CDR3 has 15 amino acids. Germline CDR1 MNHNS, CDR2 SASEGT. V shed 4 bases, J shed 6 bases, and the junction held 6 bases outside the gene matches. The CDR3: CASSAARGPNSPLHF. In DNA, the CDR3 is TGTGCCAGCAGTGCGGCTAGGGGGCCTAATTCACCCCTCCACTTT.

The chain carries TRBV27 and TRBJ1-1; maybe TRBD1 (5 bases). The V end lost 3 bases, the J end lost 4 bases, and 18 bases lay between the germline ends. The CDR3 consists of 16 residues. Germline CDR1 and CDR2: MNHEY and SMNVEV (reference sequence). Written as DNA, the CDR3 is TGTGCCAGCAGTTTTCTTCCGGGGACTGGGGGCACTGAAGCTTTCTTT. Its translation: CASSFLPGTGGTEAFF.

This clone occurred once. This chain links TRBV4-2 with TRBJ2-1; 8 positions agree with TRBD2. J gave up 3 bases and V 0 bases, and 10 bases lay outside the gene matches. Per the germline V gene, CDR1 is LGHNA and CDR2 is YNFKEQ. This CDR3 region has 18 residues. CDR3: CASSQEGGTRDFYNEQFF. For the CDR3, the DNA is TGTGCCAGCAGCCAAGAGGGTGGGACTAGGGATTTCTACAATGAGCAGTTCTTC.

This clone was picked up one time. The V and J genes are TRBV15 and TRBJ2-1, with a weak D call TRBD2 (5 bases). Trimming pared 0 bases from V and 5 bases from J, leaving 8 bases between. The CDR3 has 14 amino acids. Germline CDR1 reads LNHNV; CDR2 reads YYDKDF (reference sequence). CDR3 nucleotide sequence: TGTGCCACCAGCAGAGATCGGGGTGACAATGAGCAGTTCTTC. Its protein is CATSRDRGDNEQFF.

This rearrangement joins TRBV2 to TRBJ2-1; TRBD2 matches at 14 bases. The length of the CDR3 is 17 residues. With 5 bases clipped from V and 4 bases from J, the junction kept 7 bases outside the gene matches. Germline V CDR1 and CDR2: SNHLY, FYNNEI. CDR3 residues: CASSSQGLAGVYNEQFF. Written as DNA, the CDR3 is TGTGCCAGCAGTTCCCAGGGACTAGCGGGGGTTTACAATGAGCAGTTCTTC.

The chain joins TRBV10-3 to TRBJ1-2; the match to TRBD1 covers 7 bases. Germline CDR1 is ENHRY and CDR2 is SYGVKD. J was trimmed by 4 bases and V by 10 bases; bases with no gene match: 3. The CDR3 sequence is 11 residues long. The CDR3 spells CATGDSYGYTF. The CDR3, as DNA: TGTGCCACCGGGGACAGCTATGGCTACACCTTC.

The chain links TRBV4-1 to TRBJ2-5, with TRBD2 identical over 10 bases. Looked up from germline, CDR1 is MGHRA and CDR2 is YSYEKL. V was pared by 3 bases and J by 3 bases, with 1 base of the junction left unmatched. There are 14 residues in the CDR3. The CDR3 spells CASSQGTSEETQYF. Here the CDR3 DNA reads TGCGCCAGCAGCCAGGGGACTAGCGAAGAGACCCAGTACTTC.

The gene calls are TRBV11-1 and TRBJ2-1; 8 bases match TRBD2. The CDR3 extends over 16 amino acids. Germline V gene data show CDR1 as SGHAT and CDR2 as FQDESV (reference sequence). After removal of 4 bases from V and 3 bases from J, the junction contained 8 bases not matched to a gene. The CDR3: CASSSPSGGGYNEQFF. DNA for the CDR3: TGTGCCAGCAGCTCCCCAAGCGGGGGAGGCTACAATGAGCAGTTCTTC.

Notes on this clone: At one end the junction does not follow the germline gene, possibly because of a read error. CDR3 nucleotides: TGTGCCAGCGAAGGGATTGAAGCTTTCGGGCGGGCTTCCTTT. This codes for CASEGIEAFGRASF. The chain has TRBV28 and TRBJ1-1; D remains unclear. The CDR3 loop spans 14 amino acids. Germline V gives CDR1 MDHEN, CDR2 SYDVKM.

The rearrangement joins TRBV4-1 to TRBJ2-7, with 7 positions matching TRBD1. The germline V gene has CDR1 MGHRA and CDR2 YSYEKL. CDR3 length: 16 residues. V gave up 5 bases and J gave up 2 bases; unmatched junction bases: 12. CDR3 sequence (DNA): TGCGCCAGCAGCGCAAGACAGGGCTGGGGGACCTACGAGCAGTACTTC. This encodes CASSARQGWGTYEQYF.

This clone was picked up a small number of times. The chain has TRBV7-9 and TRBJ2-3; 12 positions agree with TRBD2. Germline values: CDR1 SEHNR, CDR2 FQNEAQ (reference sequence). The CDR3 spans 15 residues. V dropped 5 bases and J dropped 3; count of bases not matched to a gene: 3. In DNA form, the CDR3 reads TGTGCCAGCAGCACTAGCGGGGGGACGACAGATACGCAGTATTTT. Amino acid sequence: CASSTSGGTTDTQYF.

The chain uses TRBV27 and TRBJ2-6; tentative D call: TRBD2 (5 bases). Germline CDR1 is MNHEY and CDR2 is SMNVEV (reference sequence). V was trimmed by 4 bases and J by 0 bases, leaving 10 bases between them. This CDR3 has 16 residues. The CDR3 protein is CASSYKGLSGANVLTF. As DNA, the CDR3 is TGTGCCAGCAGTTACAAAGGACTCTCTGGGGCCAACGTCCTGACTTTC.

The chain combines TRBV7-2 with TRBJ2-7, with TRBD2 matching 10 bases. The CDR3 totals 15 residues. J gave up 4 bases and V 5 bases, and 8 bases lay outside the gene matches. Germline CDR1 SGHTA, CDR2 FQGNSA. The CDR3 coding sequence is TGTGCCAGCAGCCCCCAACGACTAGCGGGTTACGAGCAGTACTTC. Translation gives CASSPQRLAGYEQYF.

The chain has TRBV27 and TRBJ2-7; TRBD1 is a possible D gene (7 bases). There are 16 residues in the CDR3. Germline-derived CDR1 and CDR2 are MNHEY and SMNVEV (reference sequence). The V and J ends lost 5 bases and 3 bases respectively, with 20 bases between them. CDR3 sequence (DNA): TGTGCCAGCAGTACCCGGACAGGCGGGACGATCTACGAGCAGTACTTC. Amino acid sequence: CASSTRTGGTIYEQYF.

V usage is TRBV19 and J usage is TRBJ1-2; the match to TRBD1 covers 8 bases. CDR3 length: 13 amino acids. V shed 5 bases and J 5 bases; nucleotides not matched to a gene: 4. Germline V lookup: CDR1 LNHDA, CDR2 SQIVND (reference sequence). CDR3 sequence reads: CASSDRQGYGYTF. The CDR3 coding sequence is TGTGCCAGTAGTGATCGACAGGGGTATGGCTACACCTTC.

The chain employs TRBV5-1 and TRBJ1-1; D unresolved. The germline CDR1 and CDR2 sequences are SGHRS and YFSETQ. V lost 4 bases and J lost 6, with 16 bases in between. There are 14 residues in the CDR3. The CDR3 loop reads CASSTSPAGPEAFF. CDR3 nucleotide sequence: TGCGCCAGCAGCACTTCCCCGGCGGGTCCTGAAGCTTTCTTT.

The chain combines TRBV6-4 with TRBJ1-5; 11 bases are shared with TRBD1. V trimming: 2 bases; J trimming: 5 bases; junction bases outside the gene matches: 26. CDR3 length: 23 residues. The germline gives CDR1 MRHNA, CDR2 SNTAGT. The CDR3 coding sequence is TGTGCCAGCAGTGACCCGAATATCGGCAAACTACAAGGGACAGGGGGAGTACATCAGCCCCAGCATTTT. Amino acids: CASSDPNIGKLQGTGGVHQPQHF.

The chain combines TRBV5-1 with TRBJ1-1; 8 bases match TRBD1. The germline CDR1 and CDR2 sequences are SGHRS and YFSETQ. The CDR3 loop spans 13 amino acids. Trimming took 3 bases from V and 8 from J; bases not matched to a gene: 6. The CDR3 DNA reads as TGCGCCAGCAGCTCTGGACAGGGTCGGGAAGCTTTCTTT. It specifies CASSSGQGREAFF. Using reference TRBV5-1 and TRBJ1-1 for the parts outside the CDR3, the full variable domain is KAGVTQTPRYLIKTRGQQVTLSCSPISGHRSVSWYQQTPGQGLQFLFEYFSETQRNKGNFPGRFSGRQFSNSRSEMNVSTLELGDSALYLCASSSGQGREAFFGQGTRLTVV.

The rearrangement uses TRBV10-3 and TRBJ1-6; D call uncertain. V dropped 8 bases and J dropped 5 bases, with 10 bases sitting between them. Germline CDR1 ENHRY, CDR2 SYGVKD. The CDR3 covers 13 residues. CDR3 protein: CAIAPADNSPLHF. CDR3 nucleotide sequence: TGTGCCATCGCGCCGGCGGATAATTCACCCCTCCACTTT.

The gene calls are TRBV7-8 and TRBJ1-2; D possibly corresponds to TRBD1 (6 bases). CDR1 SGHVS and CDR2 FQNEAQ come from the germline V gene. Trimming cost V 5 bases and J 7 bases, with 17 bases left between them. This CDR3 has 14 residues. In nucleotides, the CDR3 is TGTGCCAGCAGCCCGCAGGGGAATCCTCTTGGCTACACCTTC. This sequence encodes CASSPQGNPLGYTF.

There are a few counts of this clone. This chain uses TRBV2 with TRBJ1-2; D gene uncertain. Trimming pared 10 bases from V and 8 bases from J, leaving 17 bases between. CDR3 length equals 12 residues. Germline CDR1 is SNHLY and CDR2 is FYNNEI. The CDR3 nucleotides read TGTGCCACCCTAGGTGGTTCGCAGGGCTACACCTTC. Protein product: CATLGGSQGYTF.

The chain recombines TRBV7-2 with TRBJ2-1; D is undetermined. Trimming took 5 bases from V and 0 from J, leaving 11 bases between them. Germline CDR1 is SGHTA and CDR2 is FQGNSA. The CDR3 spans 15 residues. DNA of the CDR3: TGTGCCAGCAGCCTTCTAGATCACTCCTACAATGAGCAGTTCTTC. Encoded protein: CASSLLDHSYNEQFF.

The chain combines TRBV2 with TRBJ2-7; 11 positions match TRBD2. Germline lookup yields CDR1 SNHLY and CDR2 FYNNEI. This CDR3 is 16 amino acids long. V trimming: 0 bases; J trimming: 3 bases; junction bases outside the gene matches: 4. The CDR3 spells CASSEALAGGIYEQYF. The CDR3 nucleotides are TGTGCCAGCAGTGAAGCGCTAGCGGGAGGTATCTACGAGCAGTACTTC.